This TCR beta chain is from a study of T cell responses to AZD1222 COVID-19 vaccine. Regarding the study as a whole: Spike-specific TCR breadth and depth grew following two AZD1222 doses. Across the whole spike, CD4 TCRs peaked at regions 160-218 and 743-854. The donors showed a predominance of white British ancestry and of females, with possible underestimation of clonal diversity.

CDR1 is KGHSH, CDR2 LQKENI, per germline. The CDR3 consists of 15 residues. Trimming took 6 bases from V and 3 from J, leaving 18 bases between them. This clone was detected only once. Its matching antigen is unknown. TCRdb's table, derived via immunoSEQ multiplex PCR, lists solely in-frame clones and lacks some. The data contain 160,000 or so clones, 90% of them singletons. J is TRBJ2-7 and V is TRBV18; D perhaps matches TRBD2 (7 bases). This material consisted of peripheral blood, taken 28 days after the second AZD1222 dose. This TCR derives from an adult who received the AZD1222 COVID-19 vaccine. Here the CDR3 reads CASSTSAGAFYEQYF. The DNA of the CDR3 is TGTGCCAGCTCTACTTCGGCGGGGGCCTTCTACGAGCAGTACTTC. Complete variable domain (other parts from reference TRBV18 and TRBJ2-7): NAGVMQNPRHLVRRRGQEARLRCSPMKGHSHVYWYRQLPEEGLKFMVYLQKENIIDESGMPKERFSAEFPKEGPSILRIQQVVRGDSAAYFCASSTSAGAFYEQYFGPGTRLTVT.